Listed here are 3 T cell receptor beta chains from one sample, sequenced in a study of blood T cell repertoires in COVID-19. Generated by immunoSEQ multiplex PCR, the TCRdb table keeps only in-frame clones and is missing some. The sample includes about 110,000 clones, 85% to 90% of them seen just once. Sequenced: peripheral blood. The receptors derive from a human donor in a cohort sampled during active COVID-19.

This chain joins TRBV6-2 or TRBV6-3 and TRBJ2-7; 7 bases are a match to TRBD2. The V and J ends lost 2 bases and 5 bases, in that order; junction bases with no gene match: 9. CDR1 and CDR2 from the germline V gene are MNHEY and SVGEGT. The CDR3 is 15 residues long. The CDR3 DNA is TGTGCCAGCAGTTACCCAGGGACTACCGGGGACGAGCAGTACTTC. This codes for CASSYPGTTGDEQYF.

This chain joins TRBV7-9 and TRBJ2-3; 8 nucleotides line up with TRBD1. Germline V gives CDR1 SEHNR, CDR2 FQNEAQ (reference sequence). The CDR3 is 13 amino acids. The chain's CDR3 is CAETGASTDTQYF. CDR3 in DNA: TGTGCAGAGACAGGGGCTAGCACAGATACGCAGTATTTT.

The chain uses TRBV14 and TRBJ1-2; a weak D match, TRBD1 (6 bases). Between the trimmed V and J ends, which lost 3 bases and 1 base, there was a span of 9 bases. The germline V gene encodes CDR1 SGHDN and CDR2 FVKESK. The CDR3 consists of 14 residues. The CDR3 DNA sequence: TGTGCCAGCAGCCAGGGGGCTCTTAACTATGGCTACACCTTC. Protein sequence: CASSQGALNYGYTF. The full variable domain, rest sourced from reference TRBV14 and TRBJ1-2, is EAGVTQFPSHSVIEKGQTVTLRCDPISGHDNLYWYRRVMGKEIKFLLHFVKESKQDESGMPNNRFLAERTGGTYSTLKVQPAELEDSGVYFCASSQGALNYGYTFGSGTRLTVV.